This passage covers 10 T cell receptor beta chains from one sample sequenced in a study of cytomegalovirus exposure and HLA in healthy donors. PCR involved 60 Vbeta and 13 Jbeta primers. Measured with immunoSEQ multiplex PCR; TCRdb has only the in-frame clones, and not every one. The data contain around 150,000 clones, 75% to 80% of them singletons. The material sequenced was PBMCs. The receptor set was obtained from a woman between 40 and 50 years old in good health and CMV-seronegative.

The chain uses TRBV6-1 and TRBJ2-7, with 8 nucleotides matching TRBD1. The CDR3 loop spans 14 amino acids. With 6 bases clipped from V and 0 bases from J, the junction kept 4 bases outside the gene matches. Germline assignment: CDR1 MNHNS and CDR2 SASEGT. CDR3: CASRPTGGSYEQYF. CDR3 nucleotides: TGTGCCAGCAGACCTACAGGGGGCTCCTACGAGCAGTACTTC.

The chain is built from TRBV5-1 and TRBJ1-6; TRBD1 agrees at 11 bases. Germline V gene lookup returns CDR1 SGHRS and CDR2 YFSETQ. The CDR3 consists of 15 residues. V lost 0 bases to trimming and J lost 11 bases; unmatched junction nucleotides: 4. The CDR3 sequence is CASSLEGQGGAPLHF. In DNA form, the CDR3 reads TGCGCCAGCAGCTTGGAGGGACAGGGGGGAGCACCCCTCCACTTT.

This clone was detected a few times. The V call is TRBV6-6, the J call TRBJ2-5, with a possible D match to TRBD2 (7 bases). The CDR3 consists of 15 residues. Germline CDR1 MNHNY, CDR2 SVGAGI (reference sequence). The ends were cut back, 4 bases at V and 5 bases at J, with 17 bases in the middle. CDR3: CASSLSGGAFETQYF. The CDR3 region has the DNA TGTGCCAGCAGTTTAAGTGGGGGGGCCTTTGAGACCCAGTACTTC.

Details on this clone: The junction departs from germline at one end; a sequencing error may be responsible. The V and J genes are TRBV6-5 and TRBJ2-5; 8 bases are shared with TRBD1. TRBJ2-7 explains the end of the DNA better; the J call may be wrong. Germline lookup yields CDR1 MNHEY and CDR2 SVGAGI. CDR3 length: 14 amino acids. The DNA of the CDR3 is TGTGCCAGCAGTAACTCGGACAGGGCCGGCGAGCAGTACTTC. It translates to CASSNSDRAGEQYF.

The chain employs TRBV15 and TRBJ1-5; D is undetermined. CDR1 LNHNV and CDR2 YYDKDF come from the germline V gene (reference sequence). The CDR3 is 14 residues long. V was pared by 6 bases and J by 0 bases, with 9 bases between. The CDR3 here is CATRVHNSNQPQHF. For the CDR3, the DNA is TGTGCCACCAGAGTGCACAATAGCAATCAGCCCCAGCATTTT.

The rearrangement joins TRBV5-6 to TRBJ2-4, with TRBD1 matching 9 bases. The CDR3 spans 15 residues. V shed 3 bases and J 7 bases; nucleotides not matched to a gene: 8. Per germline, CDR1 SGHDT and CDR2 YYEEEE. DNA of the CDR3: TGTGCCAGCAGCTGGGGGGACAGGGATTTCAACATTCAGTACTTC. It specifies CASSWGDRDFNIQYF.

The chain combines TRBV19 with TRBJ1-2; D is possibly TRBD1 (6 bases). Between the trimmed V and J ends, which lost 0 bases and 8 bases, there was a span of 13 bases. Germline CDR1 LNHDA, CDR2 SQIVND (reference sequence). This CDR3 has 14 residues. The CDR3 region is CASSIDNRAGGYTF. As DNA, the CDR3 is TGTGCCAGTAGTATAGATAACAGGGCAGGCGGCTACACCTTC. Combining the CDR3 with reference TRBV19 and TRBJ1-2 gives the whole variable domain DGGITQSPKYLFRKEGQNVTLSCEQNLNHDAMYWYRQDPGQGLRLIYYSQIVNDFQKGDIAEGYSVSREKKESFPLTVTSAQKNPTAFYLCASSIDNRAGGYTFGSGTRLTVV.

The chain couples TRBV5-4 to TRBJ1-4; D may be TRBD1 (6 bases). V was clipped by 4 bases and J by 4 bases, with 11 bases between them. From germline, CDR1 is SGHNT and CDR2 YYREEE (reference sequence). This CDR3 has 14 amino acids. The CDR3 nucleotides read TGTGCCAGCAGCACAGACAGGCGTAATGAAAAACTGTTTTTT. Amino acids: CASSTDRRNEKLFF.

The rearrangement uses TRBV27 and TRBJ2-7; no definite D call. Trimming left V 2 bases short and J 4 bases short, with 9 bases between. The CDR3 is made up of 13 amino acids. CDR1 MNHEY and CDR2 SMNVEV come from the germline V gene (reference sequence). The CDR3 reads CASSLEDSYEQYF. CDR3 nucleotides: TGTGCCAGCAGTTTAGAAGACTCTTACGAGCAGTACTTC.

The chain carries TRBV5-4 and TRBJ2-7, with 10 bases lining up with TRBD2. Trimming at V came to 6 bases and at J to 0 bases, leaving 6 bases not matched to a gene. Germline CDR1 is SGHNT and CDR2 is YYREEE (reference sequence). This CDR3 region has 15 residues. Written as DNA, the CDR3 is TGTGCCAGCACGAATAGCGGGGGGCTCTCCTACGAGCAGTACTTC. Its translation: CASTNSGGLSYEQYF.